This is a list of T cell receptor beta chains from one sample in a study of control samples from healthy donors and cancer patients. Only in-frame clones appear in the TCRdb table, and some are missing; sequencing was by immunoSEQ multiplex PCR. The repertoire has more than 95,000 clones, roughly four fifths of them found once; the top ten carry approximately 13%. Sequenced: blood. The receptor set was obtained from a woman aged 45-59 years in good health. Each CDR3 is given with its conserved first and last residue.

>TRBJ2-1|TRBV4-3
CASSQDRVGQGHREQFF
>TRBJ1-4|TRBV7-8
CASSLRLGINEKLFF
>TRBJ2-5|TRBV19
CASSIEDSGGSRDPLYQETQYF
>TRBJ2-5|TRBV5-4
CASSLVPPLAGVSGETQYF
>TRBJ1-2|TRBV29-1
CSVSPGVGLSHGYTF
>TRBJ1-5|TRBV21-1
CASSIKVRPRGNQPQHF
>TRBJ2-7|TRBV19
CASGPRSSYEQYF
>TRBJ1-2|TRBV19
CASSPTNYGYTF
>TRBJ2-5|TRBV11-2
CASSMGQGQETQYF
>TRBJ2-5|TRBV6-5
CASSSSLGVETQYF
>TRBJ2-5|TRBV29-1
CSVEMLGGRGETQYF
>TRBJ2-3|TRBV5-1
CASRWGTGPTDTQYF
>TRBJ2-1|TRBV7-8
CASSLRLAGGDEQFF
>TRBJ2-7|TRBV12-5
CASGEITGGRDEQYF
>TRBJ2-7|TRBV5-4
CASTHSGGSSYEQYF
>TRBJ2-1|TRBV4-3
CASSQVVGNEQFF
>TRBJ2-7|TRBV11-3
CASSLEAGNEQYF
>TRBJ1-4|TRBV18
CASSHNAEGVEKLFF
>TRBJ1-2|TRBV5-4
CASSLWGIEGYTF
>TRBJ1-1|TRBV6-2/TRBV6-3
CASSLITGGRNTEAFF
>TRBJ2-2|TRBV19
CASRKDRGLSGELFF
>TRBJ2-7|TRBV6-5
CASSRDHEQYF
>TRBJ1-2|TRBV6-1
CASSGRTGSTKNYGYTF
>TRBJ2-7|TRBV9
CASSVAGGGYEQYF
>TRBJ1-6|TRBV6-6
CASSYSRGRYNSPLHF
>TRBJ1-1|TRBV12-3/TRBV12-4
CASSFRGLYEAFF
>TRBJ2-7|TRBV7-9
CASSATGVYEQYF
>TRBJ2-5|TRBV6-5
CASSASGARGETQYF
>TRBJ1-2|TRBV27
CASSPRDRGSLGYTF
>TRBJ2-1|TRBV9
CASSAPWGRAGGHNEQFF
>TRBJ1-2|TRBV9
CASSPEQRGFYGYTF
>TRBJ1-2|TRBV5-1
CASSFQGNYGYTF
>TRBJ2-2|TRBV4-2
CASSHSSGGSTGELFF
>TRBJ1-2|TRBV20-1
CSARGGAGYTF
>TRBJ2-2|TRBV5-4
CASSLGASGGAHSGELFF
>TRBJ2-7|TRBV11-1
CASSKHLTYEQYF
>TRBJ1-1|TRBV7-9
CASSLEHDTEAFF
>TRBJ1-6|TRBV4-3
CASSQLEGQGTSPLHF
>TRBJ2-7|TRBV6-2/TRBV6-3
CASSLVGDAYEQYF
>TRBJ1-2|TRBV5-1
CASSQGQSANYGYTF